One and the same sample provided the 8 T cell receptor beta chains below, sequenced in a study of shared clonotypes between healthy human individuals. TCRdb's table, derived via immunoSEQ multiplex PCR, lists solely in-frame clones and lacks some. This table holds about 2.2 million clones, approximately 92% found once. Naive CD8 cells comprised CD45RO-negative, CCR7-positively selected cells, excluding terminally differentiated effector memory CD45RA+ cells. Sample: naive CD8+ T cells from PBMCs. The receptor set was obtained from a man younger than 30 in good health. Some clones in this sample may be carry-over from other donors' samples.

This clone appeared once. This sequence joins TRBV30 and TRBJ1-4; possible D gene TRBD1, 6 bases. The CDR3 is 17 residues long. Germline V CDR1 and CDR2: GTSNPN, SVGIG (reference sequence). With 1 base removed from V and 2 bases from J, the gap between germline ends came to 17 bases. The CDR3 nucleotides are TGTGCCTGGAGTGGGGCAGGGGTTAGTCGGACTAATGAAAAACTGTTTTTT. Protein: CAWSGAGVSRTNEKLFF.

This clone was seen once. V and J are TRBV28 and TRBJ2-7; 7 bases are a match to TRBD1. CDR1 and CDR2 from the germline V gene are MDHEN and SYDVKM. With V trimmed by 6 bases and J by 3 bases, 5 bases remained unmatched. The CDR3 totals 13 residues. The CDR3 DNA reads TGTGCCAGCAGGGGGACAGCCAACTACGAGCAGTACTTC. As protein: CASRGTANYEQYF.

This rearrangement joins TRBV7-9 to TRBJ2-7, with D unclear. The CDR3 totals 16 residues. CDR1 and CDR2 from the germline V gene are SEHNR and FQNEAQ (reference sequence). The V gene lost 4 bases and the J gene lost 0 bases, with 16 bases spanning the gap. The CDR3 region is CASSSRLRTSSYEQYF. The CDR3 DNA reads as TGTGCCAGCAGCTCTCGATTGCGGACCTCCTCCTACGAGCAGTACTTC.

The table lists this clone with a count of one. This chain links TRBV15 with TRBJ2-1, with 13 bases lining up with TRBD2. Trimming at V came to 6 bases and at J to 8 bases, leaving 7 bases not matched to a gene. The CDR3 has 15 residues. CDR1 and CDR2 from the germline V gene are LNHNV and YYDKDF (reference sequence). Here the CDR3 DNA reads TGTGCCACCAGTAGGACTAGCGGGAGATTTTATGAGCAGTTCTTC. This codes for CATSRTSGRFYEQFF.

This chain uses TRBV27 with TRBJ2-1, with a tentative D call TRBD2 (6 bases). This CDR3 comprises 14 residues. Germline lookup yields CDR1 MNHEY and CDR2 SMNVEV (reference sequence). V gave up 3 bases and J gave up 10 bases, with 16 bases separating them. DNA of the CDR3: TGTGCCAGCAGTTTTGTCCATACACGGGAGGAGCAGTTCTTC. This translates into CASSFVHTREEQFF.

The chain couples TRBV7-9 to TRBJ1-2; D perhaps matches TRBD1 (6 bases). CDR3 length equals 12 residues. V lost 8 bases and J lost 4, with 11 bases in between. Per germline, CDR1 SEHNR and CDR2 FQNEAQ (reference sequence). The CDR3 is CASSAQGYGYTF. The CDR3 DNA sequence: TGTGCCAGCTCCGCACAGGGCTATGGCTACACCTTC.

This chain joins TRBV29-1 and TRBJ2-3; TRBD2 matches at 11 bases. V shed 6 bases, J shed 2 bases, and the junction held 10 bases outside the gene matches. This CDR3 region has 16 residues. From germline, CDR1 is SQVTM and CDR2 ANQGSEA. The CDR3 coding sequence is TGCAGCGTCGGGGGACTAGCGGAGCTATTCACAGATACGCAGTATTTT. Translation gives CSVGGLAELFTDTQYF.

The chain recombines TRBV6-5 with TRBJ2-7, with D perhaps TRBD1 or TRBD2 (5 bases each). The V end lost 2 bases, the J end lost 0 bases, and 11 bases lay between the germline ends. The V gene's germline CDR1 is MNHEY and CDR2 SVGAGI. This CDR3 is 15 amino acids long. The CDR3 nucleotides read TGTGCCAGCAGTTACCGAGGGGCAGTCTCCTACGAGCAGTACTTC. It specifies CASSYRGAVSYEQYF.